This TCR beta chain was identified in a study of T-cell memory formation after mild COVID-19. MiXCR, applied by TCRdb to the 5' RACE reads, yields one record per CDR3 protein. Found here are roughly 250,000 distinct CDR3 sequences, about a sixth of them singletons; the top ten hold 20% to 25%. Germline V gene lookup returns CDR1 SGHTA and CDR2 FQGNSA. Deletions cut 1 base from V and 6 bases from J, with 11 bases between. The CDR3 contains 14 residues. The chain carries TRBV7-2 and TRBJ2-3, with D perhaps TRBD1 (6 bases). The sequence came from a young man who had mild COVID-19 (a few samples of this study predate the infection). Cell type and time point are not known. The sequencing input was PBMCs or a T cell subset sorted from them (not recorded which). The DNA of the CDR3 is TGTGCCAGCAGCTTAGAGGGACATTGGGATACGCAGTATTTT. It is translated as CASSLEGHWDTQYF.